Listed below are T cell receptor beta chains from one sample, sequenced in a study of cytotoxic CD8 clonotypes in ibrutinib-treated CLL. The table came from immunoSEQ multiplex PCR; TCRdb's copy has only in-frame clones and leaves some out. The data contain 95,000 to 100,000 clones, around 80% of them singletons. The sample was PBMCs, taken after 12 months of ibrutinib treatment. Every receptor here comes from a human donor with chronic lymphocytic leukemia. The CDR3 runs from the conserved cysteine through the conserved F or W. Each record gives: J gene, clone size, V gene, D gene, CDR3 protein, CDR3 DNA. D genes are given only for firm matches. Some rows have no size entry. The others give once, few or many, or a class for an expanded clone.

>TRBJ2-3|-|TRBV6-1|-
CASLEDTQYF
TGTGCCAGTCTGGAAGATACGCAGTATTTT
>TRBJ1-5|-|TRBV18|-
CASSPMTGGHQPQHF
TGTGCCAGCTCACCAATGACAGGCGGGCATCAGCCCCAGCATTTT
>TRBJ2-7|-|TRBV4-2|-
CASSQAVGGLTGSEQYF
TGTGCCAGCAGCCAAGCAGTTGGGGGCTTGACGGGGAGCGAGCAGTACTTC
>TRBJ1-2|-|TRBV11-3|-
CASSLAGGGDGYTF
TGTGCCAGCAGCTTAGCCGGGGGGGGCGACGGCTACACCTTC
>TRBJ2-1|-|TRBV9|TRBD2
CASSVMTSGGNEQFF
TGTGCCAGCAGCGTAATGACTAGCGGGGGAAATGAGCAGTTCTTC
>TRBJ1-1|-|TRBV28|-
CASSLFRMNTEAFF
TGTGCCAGCAGTTTATTCAGAATGAACACTGAAGCTTTCTTT
>TRBJ1-4|-|TRBV29-1|-
CSVESGNEKLFF
TGCAGCGTTGAATCGGGTAATGAAAAACTGTTTTTT
>TRBJ1-3|once|TRBV9|-
CASSQVFSGNTIYF
TGTGCCAGCTCCCAAGTTTTCTCTGGAAACACCATATATTTT
>TRBJ1-3|-|TRBV30|-
CAWSAGVSGNTIYF
TGTGCCTGGAGTGCAGGGGTGTCTGGAAACACCATATATTTT
>TRBJ2-3|once|TRBV18|TRBD1
CASSPSKGQGAGTQYF
TGTGCCAGCTCACCAAGTAAGGGACAGGGGGCTGGTACGCAGTATTTT
>TRBJ1-5|-|TRBV6-6|-
CASSYRNSNQPQHF
TGTGCCAGCAGTTACAGGAATAGCAATCAGCCCCAGCATTTT
>TRBJ1-1|few|TRBV6-1|TRBD1
CASMEGVQGDTEAFF
TGTGCCAGCATGGAAGGCGTCCAGGGGGACACTGAAGCTTTCTTT
>TRBJ2-7|once|TRBV11-3|-
CASSSNPTYEQYF
TGTGCCAGCAGCTCGAACCCGACCTACGAGCAGTACTTC
>TRBJ2-5|-|TRBV2|-
CASLAGAYQETQYF
TGTGCCTCTCTGGCAGGGGCGTACCAAGAGACCCAGTACTTC
>TRBJ2-3|-|TRBV7-9|TRBD2
CASSSSQRGVADTQYF
TGTGCCAGCAGCTCAAGTCAGCGGGGGGTCGCAGATACGCAGTATTTT
>TRBJ1-4|-|TRBV4-1|-
CASSQDRGEASEKLFF
TGCGCCAGCAGCCAAGACCGAGGGGAGGCTAGTGAAAAACTGTTTTTT
>TRBJ2-7|-|TRBV9|TRBD1
CASSGRAGQGAYEQYF
TGTGCCAGCAGCGGGCGGGCGGGACAGGGGGCCTACGAGCAGTACTTC
>TRBJ1-3|-|TRBV29-1|TRBD1
CSVNPGQGDTIYF
TGCAGCGTTAACCCGGGACAGGGGGACACCATATATTTT
>TRBJ1-1|-|TRBV29-1|-
CSVERQIEAFF
TGCAGCGTCGAGAGACAAATTGAAGCTTTCTTT
>TRBJ1-2|few|TRBV6-1|-
CASSEGGGQGYGYTF
TGTGCCAGCAGTGAAGGAGGGGGTCAGGGCTATGGCTACACCTTC
>TRBJ2-2|-|TRBV30|-
CAWSVGANTGELFF
TGTGCCTGGAGTGTTGGGGCCAACACCGGGGAGCTGTTTTTT
>TRBJ2-7|-|TRBV25-1|TRBD1
CASSGTGTRNEQYF
TGTGCCAGCAGTGGGACAGGGACGAGAAACGAGCAGTACTTC